This entry lists 24 T cell receptor beta chains sequenced from one sample in a study of beta chain features in type 1 diabetes. Reverse transcription of all isolated RNA meant that expressed TCRB transcripts were sequenced. Sequencing used immunoSEQ multiplex PCR; TCRdb keeps in-frame clones, though not all of them. The table shows 970,000 or so clones, with roughly 16% occurring only once. Sequenced input: naive CD4+ T cells from blood. These receptors were taken from a woman between 18 and 29 years old in good health.

A few counts support this clone. The chain uses TRBV4-1 and TRBJ2-2, with D perhaps given as TRBD1 or TRBD2 (6 bases each). Germline-derived CDR1 and CDR2 are MGHRA and YSYEKL. V shed 1 base and J shed 0 bases, with 15 bases lying between them. The CDR3 totals 18 residues. CDR3 nucleotides: TGCGCCAGCAGCCAAGCCCGTGGGGGGCGTCCGAACACCGGGGAGCTGTTTTTT. Translation: CASSQARGGRPNTGELFF.

V is TRBV19 and J is TRBJ2-5; no clear D. CDR1 is LNHDA, CDR2 SQIVND, per germline (reference sequence). This CDR3 comprises 14 residues. V lost 4 bases and J 2 bases, leaving 11 bases between the germline ends. The CDR3: CASSKGVRQETQYF. In DNA, the CDR3 is TGTGCCAGTAGTAAAGGCGTGCGACAAGAGACCCAGTACTTC.

On this clone: Other DNA sequences in this sample translate to the same CDR3. The chain employs TRBV5-1 and TRBJ2-2; D might be TRBD2 (5 bases). Per germline, CDR1 SGHRS and CDR2 YFSETQ. V was shortened by 4 bases and J by 3 bases, with 13 bases between the two germline ends. This CDR3 contains 15 residues. The CDR3 nucleotides read TGCGCCAGCAGCCCAAGTTCGGGATACACCGGGGAGCTGTTTTTT. It translates to CASSPSSGYTGELFF.

The rearrangement uses TRBV10-3 and TRBJ2-3; 10 nucleotides align to TRBD2. CDR1 and CDR2 from the germline V gene are ENHRY and SYGVKD. Trimming cost V 11 bases and J 7 bases; bases outside gene matches: 18. The CDR3 is 16 amino acids. CDR3 sequence: CAASPGTAGGDNTQYF. The CDR3 region has the DNA TGTGCCGCATCACCGGGTACAGCGGGAGGGGACAATACGCAGTATTTT.

This clone showed up just a few times. The rearrangement links TRBV18 to TRBJ2-1; tentatively, D is TRBD1 (6 bases). V was clipped by 4 bases and J by 0 bases, with 10 bases between them. This CDR3 has 15 residues. In germline, CDR1 is KGHSH, CDR2 LQKENI. CDR3 sequence: CASSRTANSYNEQFF. CDR3 bases: TGTGCCAGCTCACGGACAGCCAACTCCTACAATGAGCAGTTCTTC.

This chain connects TRBV28 to TRBJ2-7; D is ambiguous. From germline, CDR1 is MDHEN and CDR2 SYDVKM. CDR3 length: 12 residues. V was clipped by 6 bases and J by 4 bases, with 10 bases between them. The DNA for the CDR3 is TGTGCCAGCAGGTCATCTTTTTACGAGCAGTACTTC. Translating it yields CASRSSFYEQYF.

The chain employs TRBV6-6 and TRBJ1-2; TRBD1 matches 8 bases. Losses at the gene ends were 6 bases for V and 1 base for J; bases not matched to a gene: 10. The germline CDR1 and CDR2 sequences are MNHNY and SVGAGI (reference sequence). CDR3 size: 16 residues. CDR3 sequence (DNA): TGTGCCAGCAGGCGTTCGGACAGGGCTTTTAACTATGGCTACACCTTC. Amino acid sequence: CASRRSDRAFNYGYTF.

The CDR3 bases are TGTGCCAGCAAAACGGGATCTAGCACAGATACGCAGTATTTT. This codes for CASKTGSSTDTQYF. The gene calls are TRBV7-2 and TRBJ2-3; TRBD2 might be the D (5 bases). Between the trimmed V and J ends, which lost 7 bases and 0 bases, there was a span of 11 bases. CDR1 and CDR2 from the germline V gene are SGHTA and FQGNSA. The CDR3 extends over 14 amino acids.

The V gene is TRBV27, the J gene TRBJ2-1; TRBD2 matches 8 bases. Germline loops: CDR1 MNHEY, CDR2 SMNVEV (reference sequence). The V segment lost 6 bases and the J segment 2 bases; nucleotides outside the gene matches: 9. The CDR3 is 16 amino acids. The CDR3 is CASSWKPGLAYNEQFF. In DNA form, the CDR3 reads TGTGCCAGCAGCTGGAAACCGGGACTAGCCTACAATGAGCAGTTCTTC.

Only a few counts were recorded for this clone. The chain is built from TRBV5-4 and TRBJ1-1, with TRBD1 as a possible D gene (5 bases). This CDR3 is 13 amino acids long. Germline CDR1 is SGHNT and CDR2 is YYREEE (reference sequence). The V end lost 3 bases, the J end lost 1 base, and 7 bases lay between the germline ends. The CDR3 region has the DNA TGTGCCAGCAGCTGGACATGGAACACTGAAGCTTTCTTT. This sequence encodes CASSWTWNTEAFF.

The V and J genes are TRBV7-9 and TRBJ1-4; 8 nucleotides align to TRBD1. V was pared by 1 base and J by 7 bases, with 11 bases of the junction left unmatched. Germline V lookup: CDR1 SEHNR, CDR2 FQNEAQ (reference sequence). The CDR3 contains 17 residues. CDR3 protein: CASSLETGAPSGEKLFF. The CDR3 nucleotides read TGTGCCAGCAGCTTAGAGACAGGGGCGCCGAGTGGTGAAAAACTGTTTTTT.

The CDR3 is CASSTKGASTEAFF. The CDR3 coding sequence is TGTGCCAGCAGTACGAAAGGGGCAAGCACTGAAGCTTTCTTT. V usage is TRBV2 and J usage is TRBJ1-1; D might be TRBD1 (5 bases). There are 14 residues in the CDR3. V lost 5 bases and J lost 4, with 14 bases in between. Germline lookup yields CDR1 SNHLY and CDR2 FYNNEI. The variable domain in full, completed from reference TRBV2 and TRBJ1-1, reads EPEVTQTPSHQVTQMGQEVILRCVPISNHLYFYWYRQILGQKVEFLVSFYNNEISEKSEIFDDQFSVERPDGSNFTLKIRSTKLEDSAMYFCASSTKGASTEAFFGQGTRLTVV.

Turning to this clone: Other DNA sequences in the sample encode the same CDR3. The V call is TRBV19, the J call TRBJ2-7; a weak D match, TRBD1 (6 bases). Germline CDR1 is LNHDA and CDR2 is SQIVND (reference sequence). Deletions cut 7 bases from V and 0 bases from J, with 13 bases between. The CDR3 spans 14 residues. Written as DNA, the CDR3 is TGTGCCAGTACTCGGACAGTTAGCTCCTACGAGCAGTACTTC. As protein: CASTRTVSSYEQYF.

The CDR3 DNA reads as TGTGCCAGCAGAGATCAAACGAACACTGAAGCTTTCTTT. As protein: CASRDQTNTEAFF. The chain carries TRBV6-5 and TRBJ1-1; D gene ambiguous. Trimming took 6 bases from V and 1 from J, leaving 9 bases between them. In germline, CDR1 is MNHEY, CDR2 SVGAGI. The length of the CDR3 is 13 residues.

CDR3 protein: CTSSQSTGRSTDTQYF. The CDR3 DNA sequence: TGCACCAGCAGCCAATCGACAGGGCGGAGCACAGATACGCAGTATTTT. V gene TRBV1 combines with J gene TRBJ2-3; the table's D call, TRBD1, was not checked against the DNA. TRBV1 is given as a pseudogene. This CDR3 region has 16 residues.

This chain uses TRBV15 with TRBJ2-7, with 9 bases aligning to TRBD2. The germline V gene encodes CDR1 LNHNV and CDR2 YYDKDF (reference sequence). The CDR3 covers 19 residues. V was clipped by 3 bases and J by 0 bases; unmatched bases: 15. The CDR3 bases are TGTGCCACCAGCAGCAAGACTAGCGGTCGATCGGTACCCTCCTACGAGCAGTACTTC. Translated: CATSSKTSGRSVPSYEQYF.

This chain uses TRBV19 with TRBJ2-1; D gene unclear. The germline CDR1 and CDR2 sequences are LNHDA and SQIVND (reference sequence). The CDR3 runs 14 residues. Trimming cost V 4 bases and J 4 bases, with 11 bases left between them. CDR3 amino acids: CASSKPDRYNEQFF. CDR3 bases: TGTGCCAGTAGTAAACCAGACCGATACAATGAGCAGTTCTTC.

There are a few counts of this clone. The chain links TRBV5-1 to TRBJ2-7; the match to TRBD2 covers 14 bases. Losses at the gene ends were 4 bases for V and 5 bases for J; bases not matched to a gene: 14. The germline V gene encodes CDR1 SGHRS and CDR2 YFSETQ. The CDR3 has 18 amino acids. The CDR3 here is CASSERLAGGPWGHEQYF. CDR3 in DNA: TGCGCCAGCAGCGAGCGACTAGCGGGAGGGCCTTGGGGCCACGAGCAGTACTTC.

The rearrangement uses TRBV6-6 and TRBJ2-1; 7 bases agree with TRBD1. CDR1 is MNHNY and CDR2 is SVGAGI in the germline V gene (reference sequence). This CDR3 has 16 residues. Losses at the gene ends were 7 bases for V and 0 bases for J; bases not matched to a gene: 9. The CDR3 DNA follows: TGTGCCAGCACCGCCCGCTGGGACAGCTCCTACAATGAGCAGTTCTTC. This encodes CASTARWDSSYNEQFF.

The chain carries TRBV7-6 and TRBJ1-1; no definite D call. Trimming shortened V by 0 bases and J by 0 bases, and 11 bases separated the two germline ends. The CDR3 extends over 16 amino acids. From germline, CDR1 is SGHVS and CDR2 FNYEAQ. The CDR3 coding sequence is TGTGCCAGCAGCTTAGCGGTCAGACCTATGAACACTGAAGCTTTCTTT. This gives the protein CASSLAVRPMNTEAFF.

Comment on this clone: Other DNA sequences in the sample encode the same CDR3. The rearrangement links TRBV5-1 to TRBJ2-5; no clear D. Germline CDR1 reads SGHRS; CDR2 reads YFSETQ. The CDR3 is 12 residues long. Trimming pared 5 bases from V and 2 bases from J, leaving 7 bases between. The CDR3 loop is CASSPSQETQYF. The CDR3 region has the DNA TGCGCCAGCAGTCCCTCACAAGAGACCCAGTACTTC.

V gene TRBV7-9 combines with J gene TRBJ2-1; the match to TRBD2 covers 7 bases. Germline CDR1 reads SEHNR; CDR2 reads FQNEAQ (reference sequence). The junction had 4 bases not matched to a gene; V was cut back by 8 bases and J by 0 bases. This CDR3 is 14 amino acids long. CDR3 in amino acids: CASGERDSYNEQFF. CDR3 nucleotides: TGTGCCAGCGGGGAGCGGGACTCCTACAATGAGCAGTTCTTC.

The CDR3: CASEGQARGYEQYF. The CDR3 DNA sequence: TGTGCCAGCGAGGGACAGGCAAGGGGATACGAGCAGTACTTC. This rearrangement joins TRBV2 to TRBJ2-7; 8 bases agree with TRBD1. V lost 8 bases and J lost 4; bases outside the gene matches: 10. CDR3 length equals 14 residues. Per the germline V gene, CDR1 is SNHLY and CDR2 is FYNNEI.

V and J are TRBV2 and TRBJ2-1; 7 positions agree with TRBD2. V dropped 7 bases and J dropped 0; count of bases not matched to a gene: 12. The length of the CDR3 is 17 residues. Germline-derived CDR1 and CDR2 are SNHLY and FYNNEI. The CDR3 nucleotides read TGTGCCAGCATGGGCGGGAGAAAGGGGAGCTCCTACAATGAGCAGTTCTTC. It is translated as CASMGGRKGSSYNEQFF.